This T cell receptor beta chain came from a study of identical twins. The study's findings and limits: Invariant cells of the MAIT and iNKT types might have partly distorted the zero-insertion analyses. There were fewer insertions in abundant cord blood beta clonotypes, but memory repertoires showed no such pattern. Out-of-frame alpha sequences common to twins exhibited a surplus of low generation probability.

A single record per CDR3 protein comes from TCRdb applying MiXCR to the 5' RACE reads. The data contain fewer than 550,000 distinct CDR3 sequences, over 12% of them singletons. CDR1 and CDR2 from the germline V gene are LGHNA and YNFKEQ. The CDR3 runs 16 residues. The V gene end was trimmed by 4 bases and the J gene end by 0 bases; junction bases not matched to a gene: 5. In the case of this clonotype: Its antigen remains unknown.

These records were also assigned to another study, of yellow fever vaccine responses in identical twins.

Sequencing was carried out using CD4+ T cells sorted from blood. The chain joins TRBV4-2 to TRBJ2-3; 9 bases are shared with TRBD1. The receptor comes from a woman between 18 and 29 years old in good health. This CDR3 is CASSPDRGYSTDTQYF. CDR3 DNA: TGTGCCAGCAGCCCGGACAGGGGCTATAGCACAGATACGCAGTATTTT.